Here is one T cell receptor beta chain with its context. Its antigen is unknown. Sequencing used immunoSEQ multiplex PCR; TCRdb keeps in-frame clones, though not all of them. The sample carries 5,600 or so clones, 72% recorded once. This sample was included in a study of T cells in pancreatic ductal adenocarcinoma. Selected pancreatic ductal adenocarcinoma patients had undergone surgery without neoadjuvant therapy. The CDR3 totals 16 residues. Trimming took 0 bases from V and 4 from J; bases not matched to a gene: 1. Per germline, CDR1 SGDLS and CDR2 YYNGEE. Study-level results: This surgical cohort overrepresents the minority presenting with early-stage disease. Mean clonality was around 0.11 in tumors and 0.06 to 0.085 in blood, not significantly different. Tumor samples had fewer productive templates and approximately 8.8-fold fewer unique clonotypes than blood. Tumor-versus-blood clonality comparisons may be biased toward lower tumor diversity.

The source of this sequence is a human donor with pancreatic ductal adenocarcinoma. This rearrangement joins TRBV9 to TRBJ2-5; 15 nucleotides agree with TRBD2. The sequenced sample consisted of pancreatic tumor tissue. The CDR3 spells CASSVGTSGGAETQYF. The DNA for the CDR3 is TGTGCCAGCAGCGTAGGGACTAGCGGGGGGGCAGAGACCCAGTACTTC. Full variable domain (rest looked up from reference TRBV9 and TRBJ2-5): DSGVTQTPKHLITATGQRVTLRCSPRSGDLSVYWYQQSLDQGLQFLIQYYNGEERAKGNILERFSAQQFPDLHSELNLSSLELGDSALYFCASSVGTSGGAETQYFGPGTRLLVL.